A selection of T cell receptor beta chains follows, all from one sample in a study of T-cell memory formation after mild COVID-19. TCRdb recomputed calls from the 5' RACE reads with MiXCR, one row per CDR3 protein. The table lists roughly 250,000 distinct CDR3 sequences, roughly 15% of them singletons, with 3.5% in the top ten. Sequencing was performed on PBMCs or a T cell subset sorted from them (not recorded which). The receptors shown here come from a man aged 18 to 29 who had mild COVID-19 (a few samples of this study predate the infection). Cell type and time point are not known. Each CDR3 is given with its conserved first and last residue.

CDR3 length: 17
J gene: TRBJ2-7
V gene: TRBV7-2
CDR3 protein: CASSSTGLAGGQYEQYF

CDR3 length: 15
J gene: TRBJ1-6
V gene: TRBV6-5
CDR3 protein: CASSYSTGDSSPLHF

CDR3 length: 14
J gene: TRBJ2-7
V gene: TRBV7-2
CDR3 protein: CASSLVEGTYEQYF

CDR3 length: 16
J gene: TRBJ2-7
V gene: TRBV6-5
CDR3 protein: CASSYSGGGSSYEQYF

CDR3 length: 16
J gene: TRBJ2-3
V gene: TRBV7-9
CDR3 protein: CASSFRTSGSTDTQYF

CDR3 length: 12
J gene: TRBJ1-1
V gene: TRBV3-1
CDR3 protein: CASSQGFTEAFF

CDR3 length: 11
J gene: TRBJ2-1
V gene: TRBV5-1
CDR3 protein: CASMGFREQFF

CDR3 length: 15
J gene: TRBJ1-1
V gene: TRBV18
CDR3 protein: CASSDQGTTWTEAFF

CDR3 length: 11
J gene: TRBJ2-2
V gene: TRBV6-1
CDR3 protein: CASSRSGELFF

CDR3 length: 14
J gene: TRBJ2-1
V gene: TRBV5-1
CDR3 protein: CASSLGDRENEQFF

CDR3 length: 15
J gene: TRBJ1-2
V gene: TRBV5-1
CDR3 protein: CASSFHRGVDYGYTF

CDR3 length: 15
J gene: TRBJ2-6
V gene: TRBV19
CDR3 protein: CASGQGAPGANVLTF

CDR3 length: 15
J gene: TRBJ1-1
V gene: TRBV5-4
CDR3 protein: CASSLIGTGGTEAFF

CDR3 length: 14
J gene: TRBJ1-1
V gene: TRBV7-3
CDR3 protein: CASSSGNPNTEAFF

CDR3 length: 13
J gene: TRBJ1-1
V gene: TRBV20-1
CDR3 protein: CSARATWGTEAFF

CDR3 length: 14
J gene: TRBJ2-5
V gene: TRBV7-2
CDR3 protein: CASSFDLLQETQYF

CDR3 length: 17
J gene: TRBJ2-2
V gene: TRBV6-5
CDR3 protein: CASTYRHRVRVTGELFF

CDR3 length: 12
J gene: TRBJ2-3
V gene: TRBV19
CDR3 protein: CASSSAQRTQYF

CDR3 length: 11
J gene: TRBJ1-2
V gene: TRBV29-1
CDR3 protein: CSARQGDGYTF

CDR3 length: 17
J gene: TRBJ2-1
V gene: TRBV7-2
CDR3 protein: CASSSLGRSGEYNEQFF

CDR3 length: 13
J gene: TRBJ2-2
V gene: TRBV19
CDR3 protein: CASSPSTRGELFF

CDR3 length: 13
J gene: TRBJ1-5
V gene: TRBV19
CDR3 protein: CASSIVGNQPQHF

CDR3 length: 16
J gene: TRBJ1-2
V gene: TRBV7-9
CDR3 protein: CASSLPISDRGDGYTF

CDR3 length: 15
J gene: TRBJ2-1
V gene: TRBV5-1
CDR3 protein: CASSLQVIPYNEQFF

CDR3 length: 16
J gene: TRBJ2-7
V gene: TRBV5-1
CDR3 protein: CASSYWGLQEPYEQYF

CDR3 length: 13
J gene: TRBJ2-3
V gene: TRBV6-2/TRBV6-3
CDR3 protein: CASSYPSTDTQYF

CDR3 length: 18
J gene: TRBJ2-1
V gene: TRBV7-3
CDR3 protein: CASSPGLAGESSYNEQFF

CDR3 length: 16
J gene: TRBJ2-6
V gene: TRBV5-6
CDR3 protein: CASSLEQHSGANVLTF

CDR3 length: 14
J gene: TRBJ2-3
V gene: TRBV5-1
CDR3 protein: CASSQQQGGDTQYF

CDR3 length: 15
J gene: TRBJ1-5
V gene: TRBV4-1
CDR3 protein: CASSRGTGSNQPQHF

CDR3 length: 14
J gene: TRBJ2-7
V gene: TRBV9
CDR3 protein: CASSTRTGTYEQYF

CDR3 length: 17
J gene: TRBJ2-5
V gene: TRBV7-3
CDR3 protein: CASSPGQGFPPAETQYF

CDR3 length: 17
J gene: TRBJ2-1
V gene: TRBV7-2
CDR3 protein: CASSLLGTSAIYNEQFF

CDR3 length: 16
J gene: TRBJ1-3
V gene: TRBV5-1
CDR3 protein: CASSFGQQVSGNTIYF

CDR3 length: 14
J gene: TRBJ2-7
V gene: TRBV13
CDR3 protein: CASRLAGTGKEQYF

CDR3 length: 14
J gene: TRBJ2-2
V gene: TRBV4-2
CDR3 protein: CASSQARNTGELFF

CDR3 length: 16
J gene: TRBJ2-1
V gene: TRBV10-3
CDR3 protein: CAISESGLAAGGEQFF

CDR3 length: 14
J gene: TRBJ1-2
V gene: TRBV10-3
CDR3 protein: CAISESLQDGGYTF

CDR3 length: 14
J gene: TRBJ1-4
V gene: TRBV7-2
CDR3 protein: CASSADRGREKLFF

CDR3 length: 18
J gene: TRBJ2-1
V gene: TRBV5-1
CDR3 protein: CASSLEGMTSRVQWEQFF

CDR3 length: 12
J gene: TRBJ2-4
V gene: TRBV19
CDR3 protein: CASSIQTGGQYF

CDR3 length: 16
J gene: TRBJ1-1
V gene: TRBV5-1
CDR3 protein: CASSFGQTPMNTEAFF

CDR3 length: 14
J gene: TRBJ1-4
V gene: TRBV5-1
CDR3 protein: CASGLDRGGEKLFF

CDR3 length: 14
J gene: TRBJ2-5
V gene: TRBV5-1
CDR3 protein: CASSFRGIEETQYF

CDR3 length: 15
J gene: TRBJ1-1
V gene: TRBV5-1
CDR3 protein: CASSTGDTSNTEAFF

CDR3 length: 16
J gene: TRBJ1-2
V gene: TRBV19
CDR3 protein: CASSILRDGVGYGYTF

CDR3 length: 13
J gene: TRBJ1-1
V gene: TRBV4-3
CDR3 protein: CASSQDPASEAFF

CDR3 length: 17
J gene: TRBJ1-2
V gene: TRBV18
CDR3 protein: CASSPPGSVQGAVGYTF